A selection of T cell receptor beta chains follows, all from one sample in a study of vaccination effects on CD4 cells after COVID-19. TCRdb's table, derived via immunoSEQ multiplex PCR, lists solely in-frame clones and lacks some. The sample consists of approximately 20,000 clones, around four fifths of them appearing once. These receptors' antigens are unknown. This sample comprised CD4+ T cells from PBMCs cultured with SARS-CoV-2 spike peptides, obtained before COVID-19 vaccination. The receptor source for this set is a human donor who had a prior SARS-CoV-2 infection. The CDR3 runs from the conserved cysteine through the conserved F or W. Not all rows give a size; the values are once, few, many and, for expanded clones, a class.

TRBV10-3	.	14	CAISDPGAVYEQYF
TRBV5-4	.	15	CASSLRLAGEETQYF
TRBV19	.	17	CASSKRPGPRSNTEAFF
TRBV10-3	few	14	CAISVSGGTDTQYF
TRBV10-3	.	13	CATTRQSSYEQYF
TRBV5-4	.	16	CASSDPSVQSTDTQYF
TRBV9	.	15	CASSVRSDRTGELFF
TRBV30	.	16	CAWTRRGAGHTDTQYF
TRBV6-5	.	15	CASSLNQGAGYGYTF
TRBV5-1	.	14	CASRSTEINEKLFF
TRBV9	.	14	CASSTGPNTDTQYF
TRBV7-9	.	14	CASSRLSVQETQYF
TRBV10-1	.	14	CARVWEKRVYEQYF
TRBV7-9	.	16	CASSLDGRGSDYGYTF
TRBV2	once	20	CASSEPGTSGSSVYTGELFF
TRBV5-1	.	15	CASSAQGSNTGELFF
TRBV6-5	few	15	CASRPTTGVYQPQHF
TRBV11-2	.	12	CASSREGDRFSF
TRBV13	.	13	CASSHPGFYGYTF
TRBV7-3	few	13	CASSPPGGTEAFF
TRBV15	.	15	CATSRPSGGANVLTF